Presented here are 5 T cell receptor beta chains from one specimen sequenced in a study of control samples from healthy donors and cancer patients. Measured with immunoSEQ multiplex PCR; TCRdb has only the in-frame clones, and not every one. The sample includes some 28,000 clones, just under 90% of them seen just once. Material: PBMCs. These receptors all come from a woman between 40 and 50 years old with lung cancer.

This clone was seen once. The chain combines TRBV9 with TRBJ1-1, with D maybe TRBD1 (5 bases). CDR3 size: 13 residues. The V end lost 2 bases, the J end lost 4 bases, and 9 bases lay between the germline ends. CDR1 SGDLS and CDR2 YYNGEE come from the germline V gene. The CDR3 region is CASSVTGGTEAFF. The CDR3, as DNA: TGTGCCAGCAGCGTCACCGGGGGCACTGAAGCTTTCTTT.

The chain uses TRBV13 and TRBJ1-2, with 10 nucleotides matching TRBD1. Germline CDR1 is PRHDT and CDR2 is FYEKMQ (reference sequence). J lost 6 bases, V lost 1 base, and 5 bases had no gene match. The CDR3 contains 15 residues. CDR3 coding DNA: TGTGCCAGCAGCTTAGTGGGACAGGGGTTTGATGGCTACACCTTC. Amino acids: CASSLVGQGFDGYTF.

This clone was observed a single time. The J gene is TRBJ2-5, the V gene TRBV30; 15 bases match TRBD2. The germline gives CDR1 GTSNPN, CDR2 SVGIG (reference sequence). This CDR3 has 15 residues. With 3 bases clipped from V and 1 base from J, the junction kept 0 bases outside the gene matches. This chain's CDR3 is CAWRGLAGGQETQYF. Here the CDR3 DNA reads TGTGCCTGGAGGGGACTAGCGGGGGGCCAAGAGACCCAGTACTTC.

J is TRBJ2-1 and V is TRBV5-1; no firm D call. This CDR3 is 16 amino acids long. Trimming took 0 bases from V and 4 from J, leaving 14 bases between them. Germline V lookup: CDR1 SGHRS, CDR2 YFSETQ. CDR3 residues: CASSLVSTPLYNEQFF. For the CDR3, the DNA is TGCGCCAGCAGCTTGGTTTCCACCCCCCTATACAATGAGCAGTTCTTC.

The rearrangement joins TRBV3-1 (or the pseudogene TRBV3-2) to TRBJ2-1; 15 nucleotides agree with TRBD2. The CDR3 contains 16 residues. V was clipped by 5 bases and J by 9 bases; unmatched bases: 8. The germline CDR1 and CDR2 sequences are LGHDT and YNNKEL (reference sequence). CDR3 region: CASSEGLAGGPVEQFF. CDR3 in DNA: TGTGCCAGCAGCGAGGGACTAGCGGGGGGACCCGTTGAGCAGTTCTTC.